These 22 T cell receptor beta chains came from one sample sequenced in a study of PD-1 blockade in classical Hodgkin lymphoma. With no exception, relapse followed autologous stem cell transplantation in all patients, and brentuximab vedotin exposure varied. Profiling relied on immunoSEQ multiplex PCR, and the TCRdb table lists in-frame clones only, not all of them. In the table there are 50,000 to 75,000 clones, 88% of which are singletons. The source was peripheral blood mononuclear cells (PBMCs), collected before the second cycle of nivolumab. The receptors here all came from a human donor with classical Hodgkin lymphoma.

The rearrangement uses TRBV5-1 and TRBJ2-7; D not resolved. This CDR3 is built from 13 residues. Trimming took off 0 bases at V and 6 bases at J, with 10 bases between the two ends. Germline V gene lookup returns CDR1 SGHRS and CDR2 YFSETQ. CDR3 in amino acids: CASSLAIGGEQYF. Written as DNA, the CDR3 is TGCGCCAGCAGCTTGGCCATAGGCGGCGAGCAGTACTTC.

The chain carries TRBV9 and TRBJ1-4, with TRBD1 matching 8 bases. From germline, CDR1 is SGDLS and CDR2 YYNGEE. CDR3 size: 15 residues. The ends lost 4 bases at V and 5 bases at J; junction bases unmatched: 7. The CDR3 region has the DNA TGTGCCAGCAGCCCGCGGACAGGGCTGAATGAAAAACTGTTTTTT. Amino acid sequence: CASSPRTGLNEKLFF. The full variable domain, completed using reference TRBV9 and TRBJ1-4, is DSGVTQTPKHLITATGQRVTLRCSPRSGDLSVYWYQQSLDQGLQFLIQYYNGEERAKGNILERFSAQQFPDLHSELNLSSLELGDSALYFCASSPRTGLNEKLFFGSGTQLSVL.

The chain combines TRBV4-2 with TRBJ1-6; no clear D. This CDR3 is built from 14 residues. Germline lookup yields CDR1 LGHNA and CDR2 YNFKEQ. With 0 bases removed from V and 10 bases from J, the gap between germline ends came to 10 bases. The CDR3 loop reads CASSQEVGGSPLHF. CDR3 DNA sequence: TGTGCCAGCAGCCAAGAGGTAGGCGGATCACCCCTCCACTTT.

This rearrangement joins TRBV5-1 to TRBJ1-6; D is ambiguous. This CDR3 is built from 17 residues. CDR1 SGHRS and CDR2 YFSETQ come from the germline V gene. V lost 0 bases to trimming and J lost 3 bases, with 13 bases between them. The CDR3 protein is CASSLGITQLYNSPLHF. The CDR3 nucleotides are TGCGCCAGCAGCTTGGGTATTACACAGCTCTATAATTCACCCCTCCACTTT.

The gene calls are TRBV5-1 and TRBJ2-3, with D possibly being TRBD2 (6 bases). The CDR3 loop spans 13 amino acids. The ends were cut back, 3 bases at V and 3 bases at J, with 8 bases in the middle. Germline V lookup: CDR1 SGHRS, CDR2 YFSETQ. Here the CDR3 reads CASSWDFTDTQYF. The CDR3 DNA sequence: TGCGCCAGCAGCTGGGACTTTACAGATACGCAGTATTTT. Drawing the rest from reference TRBV5-1 and TRBJ2-3, the complete variable domain is KAGVTQTPRYLIKTRGQQVTLSCSPISGHRSVSWYQQTPGQGLQFLFEYFSETQRNKGNFPGRFSGRQFSNSRSEMNVSTLELGDSALYLCASSWDFTDTQYFGPGTRLTVL.

The V gene is TRBV5-1, the J gene TRBJ1-1; a weak D match, TRBD1 (5 bases). With 4 bases removed from V and 4 bases from J, the gap between germline ends came to 14 bases. Germline V CDR1 and CDR2: SGHRS, YFSETQ. This CDR3 has 14 residues. The CDR3 region is CASSIQGLSTEAFF. The CDR3 DNA reads as TGCGCCAGCAGCATTCAGGGATTGAGCACTGAAGCTTTCTTT.

This clone was recorded once. The chain joins TRBV30 to TRBJ1-2; the D is unclear. The ends were cut back, 2 bases at V and 8 bases at J, with 15 bases in the middle. Looked up from germline, CDR1 is GTSNPN and CDR2 is SVGIG (reference sequence). The CDR3 has 13 residues. CDR3 region: CAWSLTALGGYTF. CDR3 coding DNA: TGTGCCTGGAGTCTAACAGCGTTGGGAGGCTACACCTTC.

This chain uses TRBV5-4 with TRBJ1-1; tentative D call: TRBD1 (6 bases). Looked up from germline, CDR1 is SGHNT and CDR2 is YYREEE (reference sequence). This CDR3 spans 15 amino acids. The V end was cut by 4 bases, the J end by 10 bases, with 23 bases between. The CDR3 protein is CASSPRGGDNFGAFF. In DNA, the CDR3 is TGTGCCAGCAGCCCCCGGGGGGGCGATAATTTTGGAGCTTTCTTT.

V usage is TRBV15 and J usage is TRBJ2-5; TRBD1 agrees at 9 bases. From germline, CDR1 is LNHNV and CDR2 YYDKDF (reference sequence). This CDR3 has 14 residues. With V trimmed by 4 bases and J by 5 bases, 5 bases remained unmatched. The CDR3 protein is CATSKGQGLETQYF. CDR3 DNA: TGTGCCACCAGCAAGGGACAGGGTTTGGAGACCCAGTACTTC.

The chain links TRBV21-1 to TRBJ2-3; whether TRBD2, the table's D call, matches the DNA was not checked. TRBV21-1 has pseudogene status. The length of the CDR3 is 17 residues. The CDR3 DNA reads as TGTGCCAGCAGCACCTGCGGGGGTACAGCGTACACAGATACGCAGTATTTT. Its translation: CASSTCGGTAYTDTQYF.

In its sample, this clone was seen a few times. The sample contains more than one DNA sequence encoding this CDR3. V and J are TRBV7-9 and TRBJ2-5; 11 positions match TRBD1. V lost 3 bases to trimming and J lost 5 bases; unmatched junction nucleotides: 5. The CDR3 consists of 15 residues. Germline CDR1 reads SEHNR; CDR2 reads FQNEAQ (reference sequence). The CDR3: CASSFRTGGGETQYF. CDR3 in DNA: TGTGCCAGCAGCTTTCGGACAGGGGGCGGGGAGACCCAGTACTTC. The whole variable domain, remainder taken from reference TRBV7-9 and TRBJ2-5, is DTGVSQNPRHKITKRGQNVTFRCDPISEHNRLYWYRQTLGQGPEFLTYFQNEAQLEKSRLLSDRFSAERPKGSFSTLEIQRTEQGDSAMYLCASSFRTGGGETQYFGPGTRLLVL.

The rearrangement uses TRBV30 and TRBJ1-1; the D is unclear. CDR1 and CDR2 from the germline V gene are GTSNPN and SVGIG (reference sequence). The V gene lost 2 bases and the J gene lost 2 bases, with 9 bases spanning the gap. The CDR3 loop spans 13 amino acids. The CDR3 nucleotides are TGTGCCTGGAGTTTCGTTAGAAACACTGAAGCTTTCTTT. Translation: CAWSFVRNTEAFF. Supplemented by reference TRBV30 and TRBJ1-1, the full variable domain reads SQTIHQWPATLVQPVGSPLSLECTVEGTSNPNLYWYRQAAGRGLQLLFYSVGIGQISSEVPQNLSASRPQDRQFILSSKKLLLSDSGFYLCAWSFVRNTEAFFGQGTRLTVV.

The rearrangement uses TRBV9 and TRBJ1-1; D might be TRBD1 (6 bases). The CDR3 sequence is 14 residues long. V was cut by 4 bases and J by 1 base, with 11 bases left in between. The V gene's germline CDR1 is SGDLS and CDR2 YYNGEE. CDR3 region: CASSSRTANTEAFF. CDR3 nucleotide sequence: TGTGCCAGCAGCTCACGGACAGCGAACACTGAAGCTTTCTTT.

This chain links TRBV11-2 with TRBJ2-1, with D tentatively TRBD1 (6 bases). V gave up 0 bases and J gave up 8 bases, with 11 bases separating them. The CDR3 contains 14 residues. Germline-derived CDR1 and CDR2 are SGHAT and FQNNGV. CDR3 region: CASSLEQGMDEQFF. The DNA of the CDR3 is TGTGCCAGCAGCTTAGAACAGGGTATGGATGAGCAGTTCTTC.

The chain carries TRBV20-1 and TRBJ1-4; D gene unclear. Germline V gene data show CDR1 as DFQATT and CDR2 as SNEGSKA (reference sequence). The V gene lost 2 bases and the J gene lost 7 bases, with 2 bases spanning the gap. This CDR3 is 10 amino acids long. The CDR3 sequence: CSARSEKLFF. For the CDR3, the DNA is TGCAGTGCTAGAAGTGAAAAACTGTTTTTT.

The chain uses TRBV6-6 and TRBJ2-7; D is unresolved. CDR1 is MNHNY, CDR2 SVGAGI, per germline (reference sequence). V was pared by 2 bases and J by 6 bases, with 11 bases between. The CDR3 contains 13 residues. Here the CDR3 reads CASSYRLDGEQYF. CDR3 in DNA: TGTGCCAGCAGTTACAGGTTGGATGGCGAGCAGTACTTC.

CDR3: CASSYYTTPGDEQYF. The DNA of the CDR3 is TGTGCCAGCAGTTACTACACCACCCCGGGGGACGAGCAGTACTTC. V usage is TRBV27 and J usage is TRBJ2-7; D might be TRBD2 (6 bases). Trimming shortened V by 4 bases and J by 5 bases, and 18 bases separated the two germline ends. From germline, CDR1 is MNHEY and CDR2 SMNVEV (reference sequence). This CDR3 comprises 15 residues.

The rearrangement joins TRBV5-5 to TRBJ2-1, with TRBD1 matching 9 bases. Trimming took 4 bases from V and 3 from J; bases not matched to a gene: 8. The CDR3 is made up of 16 amino acids. CDR1 is SGHKS and CDR2 is YYEKEE in the germline V gene (reference sequence). CDR3 DNA sequence: TGTGCCAGCAGCCGAGCCGGGACAGGGAACTACAATGAGCAGTTCTTC. This gives the protein CASSRAGTGNYNEQFF.

The rearrangement uses TRBV10-3 and TRBJ2-1, with unresolved D. This CDR3 has 14 residues. Germline V gene sequence: CDR1 ENHRY, CDR2 SYGVKD. V lost 4 bases, J lost 6 bases, and 13 bases lay in between. The CDR3 region has the DNA TGTGCCATCAGTGGACATGGAGAGGCCAATGAGCAGTTCTTC. This codes for CAISGHGEANEQFF.

The chain is built from TRBV28 and TRBJ2-7; TRBD1 matches at 7 bases. Looked up from germline, CDR1 is MDHEN and CDR2 is SYDVKM. The CDR3 runs 16 residues. With 2 bases clipped from V and 4 bases from J, the junction kept 11 bases outside the gene matches. CDR3 in amino acids: CASSLSLGTERYEQYF. The CDR3 DNA follows: TGTGCCAGCAGTTTAAGTTTGGGGACAGAGAGGTACGAGCAGTACTTC.

The V gene is TRBV6-5, the J gene TRBJ2-5; a weak D match, TRBD1 (6 bases). V lost 6 bases and J lost 2, with 10 bases in between. The CDR3 runs 13 residues. CDR1 is MNHEY and CDR2 is SVGAGI in the germline V gene. This CDR3 reads CASRKGVQETQYF. CDR3 coding DNA: TGTGCCAGCAGAAAGGGGGTACAAGAGACCCAGTACTTC.

This sequence joins TRBV30 and TRBJ2-1, with 9 bases fitting TRBD1. Germline V gives CDR1 GTSNPN, CDR2 SVGIG (reference sequence). The CDR3 runs to 13 residues. J was trimmed by 2 bases and V by 5 bases; bases with no gene match: 1. CDR3 residues: CAWGDRAYNEQFF. Here the CDR3 DNA reads TGTGCCTGGGGGGACAGGGCCTACAATGAGCAGTTCTTC. Based on the CDR3 plus reference TRBV30 and TRBJ2-1, the full variable domain is SQTIHQWPATLVQPVGSPLSLECTVEGTSNPNLYWYRQAAGRGLQLLFYSVGIGQISSEVPQNLSASRPQDRQFILSSKKLLLSDSGFYLCAWGDRAYNEQFFGPGTRLTVL.